This T cell receptor beta chain was documented in a study of blood T cell repertoires in COVID-19. Overall study: Whether acute or convalescent, the COVID-19 samples came from the United States, Italy and Spain. T cells, B-cell-depleted T cells, or PBMCs supplied cDNA or gDNA.

The CDR3 spans 18 residues. Germline CDR1 is LGHNT and CDR2 is FRNRAP. Trimming removed 3 bases from V and 1 base from J, with 21 bases in between. How the authors handled the data: Nucleated cell counts were estimated from reference gene primer amplification. Assay: immunoSEQ multiplex PCR; the TCRdb copy retains only in-frame clones and omits some. The V and J calls and clone size are taken from that table; D and trimming were inferred from the DNA. The sample includes about 71,000 clones, 80% to 90% of them seen just once. This clonotype was sampled from a man aged 30 to 45 with acute or convalescent COVID-19. This chain connects TRBV12-5 to TRBJ1-1, with a tentative D call TRBD1 (6 bases). Sequencing input: peripheral blood. The CDR3 loop is CASGFYSGGGAGNTEAFF. CDR3 in DNA: TGTGCTAGTGGTTTCTATTCGGGTGGGGGCGCAGGGAACACTGAAGCTTTCTTT.